The rows below give T cell receptor beta chains drawn from one sample of a study of T cells in localized non-small cell lung cancer. Clones were read by immunoSEQ multiplex PCR, and TCRdb kept only the in-frame ones, dropping some. This table holds fewer than 40,000 clones, approximately 81% found once. The sample consisted of peripheral blood, taken before any cancer treatment. The receptors shown here come from a male donor older than 55 with stage II squamous cell lung carcinoma. CDR3s include the opening cysteine and the closing phenylalanine or tryptophan. D genes are given only for firm matches. Size values are once, few and many counts, or a class for expanded clones, and some rows have none.

many	TRBD1	TRBJ2-7	TRBV5-4	CASSPGTGDSEQYF	TGTGCCAGCAGCCCCGGGACAGGGGACAGCGAGCAGTACTTC
NA	NA	TRBJ1-2	TRBV6-5	CASRAHKTNYGYTF	TGTGCCAGCAGAGCACATAAAACTAACTATGGCTACACCTTC
NA	TRBD2	TRBJ2-1	TRBV5-4	CASSYDGGSGNEQFF	TGTGCCAGCAGCTATGACGGGGGGTCTGGCAATGAGCAGTTCTTC
NA	NA	TRBJ2-7	TRBV5-1	CASSLGGEGSYEQYF	TGCGCCAGCAGCTTGGGCGGGGAAGGATCCTACGAGCAGTACTTC
NA	TRBD1	TRBJ1-2	TRBV6-5	CASTGANYGYTF	TGTGCCAGTACAGGGGCTAACTATGGCTACACCTTC
NA	NA	TRBJ2-2	TRBV9	CASSRQRAGLAGELFF	TGTGCCAGCAGCCGACAGCGGGCAGGCCTAGCCGGGGAGCTGTTTTTT
NA	NA	TRBJ2-5	TRBV7-2	CASSSLGSGHLGETQYF	TGTGCCAGCAGCTCTCTAGGATCGGGACATCTAGGGGAGACCCAGTACTTC
NA	TRBD1	TRBJ2-4	TRBV30	CAWSSRGRQNIQYF	TGTGCCTGGAGTTCTAGGGGGCGCCAAAACATTCAGTACTTC
few	NA	TRBJ1-1	TRBV7-2	CASSTWWNTEAFF	TGTGCCAGCAGCACCTGGTGGAACACTGAAGCTTTCTTT
NA	NA	TRBJ1-2	TRBV10-3	CAISGRGKDGYTF	TGTGCCATCAGTGGAAGAGGGAAGGATGGCTACACCTTC
NA	NA	TRBJ1-1	TRBV1	CTSSRPKGGGTEAFF	TGCACCAGCAGCCGACCGAAGGGGGGGGGCACTGAAGCTTTCTTT
NA	NA	TRBJ2-3	TRBV6-5	CASSYAIKGTQYF	TGTGCCAGCAGTTACGCCATCAAGGGTACGCAGTATTTT
NA	TRBD2	TRBJ2-7	TRBV7-9	CASSWGGSSYEQYF	TGTGCCAGCAGCTGGGGCGGGAGCTCCTACGAGCAGTACTTC
NA	NA	TRBJ2-1	TRBV7-3	CASSQNPGLTYNEQFF	TGTGCCAGCAGCCAAAACCCGGGACTGACTTACAATGAGCAGTTCTTC
NA	NA	TRBJ2-5	TRBV7-5	CASSLGAETQYF	TGTGCCAGCAGCTTAGGTGCCGAGACCCAGTACTTC
NA	NA	TRBJ2-7	TRBV28	CASRGDLYEQYF	TGTGCCAGCAGAGGGGACCTCTACGAGCAGTACTTC
NA	NA	TRBJ2-3	TRBV27	CASSLRGVRTDTQYF	TGTGCCAGCAGTTTAAGGGGGGTTAGGACAGATACGCAGTATTTT
NA	TRBD2	TRBJ2-5	TRBV9	CASSFGLAGERETQYF	TGTGCCAGCAGCTTCGGACTAGCGGGAGAAAGGGAGACCCAGTACTTC
once	TRBD1	TRBJ1-1	TRBV15	CATSRDQGGMNTEAFF	TGTGCCACCAGCAGAGATCAGGGGGGTATGAACACTGAAGCTTTCTTT
NA	TRBD2	TRBJ2-7	TRBV9	CASSVGLAGDYEQYF	TGTGCCAGCAGCGTAGGTCTAGCGGGTGACTACGAGCAGTACTTC
NA	NA	TRBJ2-2	TRBV5-1	CASSLEGRTGELFF	TGCGCCAGCAGCTTGGAAGGGAGGACCGGGGAGCTGTTTTTT